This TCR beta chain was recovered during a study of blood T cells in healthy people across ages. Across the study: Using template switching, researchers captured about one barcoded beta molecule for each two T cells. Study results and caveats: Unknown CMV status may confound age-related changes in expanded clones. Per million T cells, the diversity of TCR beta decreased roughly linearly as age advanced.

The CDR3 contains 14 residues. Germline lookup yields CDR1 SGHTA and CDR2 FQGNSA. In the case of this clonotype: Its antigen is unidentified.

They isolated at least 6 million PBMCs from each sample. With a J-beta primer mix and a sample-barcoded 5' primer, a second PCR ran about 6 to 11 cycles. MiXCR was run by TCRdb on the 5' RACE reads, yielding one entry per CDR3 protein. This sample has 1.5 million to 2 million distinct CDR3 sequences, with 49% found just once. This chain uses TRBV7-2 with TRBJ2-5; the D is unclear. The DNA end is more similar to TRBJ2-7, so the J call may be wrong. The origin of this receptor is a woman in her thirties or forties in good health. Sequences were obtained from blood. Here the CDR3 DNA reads TGTGCCAGCAGCTCGGTCCTAGAAGACGACGAGCAGTACTTC. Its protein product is CASSSVLEDDEQYF.